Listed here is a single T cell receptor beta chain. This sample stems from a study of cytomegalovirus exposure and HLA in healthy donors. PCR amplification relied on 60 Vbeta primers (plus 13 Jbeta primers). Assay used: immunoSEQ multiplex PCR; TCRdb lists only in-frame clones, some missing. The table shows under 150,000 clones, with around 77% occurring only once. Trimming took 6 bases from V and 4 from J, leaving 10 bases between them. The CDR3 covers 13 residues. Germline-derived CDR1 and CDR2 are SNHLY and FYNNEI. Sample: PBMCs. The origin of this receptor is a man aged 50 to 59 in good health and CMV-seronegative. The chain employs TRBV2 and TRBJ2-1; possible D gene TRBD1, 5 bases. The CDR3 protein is CASSVQVYNEQFF. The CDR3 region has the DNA TGTGCCAGCAGCGTACAGGTATACAATGAGCAGTTCTTC.